This T cell receptor beta chain stems from a study of multiple sclerosis patients with progressive multifocal leukoencephalopathy. As for time point: time of PML onset. Prior interferon beta treatment was universal, and the PML patients were all female. This clone is a singleton in its sample. Its antigen remains unidentified. The CDR3 consists of 13 residues. With 6 bases removed from V and 5 bases from J, the gap between germline ends came to 13 bases. CDR1 and CDR2 from the germline V gene are LNHDA and SQIVND (reference sequence). Assay used: immunoSEQ multiplex PCR; TCRdb lists only in-frame clones, some missing. The sample shows some 31,000 clones, roughly 87% of them seen only once. Findings of the study overall: Most PML patients had lower entropy, suggesting less diverse TRB repertoires. The findings' link to JC virus versus immunocompromise remained uncertain.

The sample consisted of PBMCs, taken from a patient treated with natalizumab. This sequence was found in a human donor with progressive multifocal leukoencephalopathy. The rearrangement uses TRBV19 and TRBJ2-5, with D uncertain. The CDR3 sequence is CASSPGGEETQYF. CDR3 sequence (DNA): TGTGCCAGTAGCCCCGGTGGTGAGGAGACCCAGTACTTC.